The 27 T cell receptor beta chains below all came from one sample that was sequenced in a study of blood T cell repertoires in COVID-19. Measured with immunoSEQ multiplex PCR; TCRdb has only the in-frame clones, and not every one. There are roughly 170,000 clones in the sample; 80% to 90% occur only once, and less than 25% lies in the top ten. The sequenced sample consisted of peripheral blood. The receptors shown here come from a man aged 65 to 85 with active or convalescent COVID-19.

The CDR3 nucleotides read TGTGCCAGCTCACTCCGGGGGATTGATAATTCACCCCTCCACTTT. It encodes CASSLRGIDNSPLHF. This chain connects TRBV18 to TRBJ1-6, with D possibly being TRBD1 (5 bases). Germline lookup yields CDR1 KGHSH and CDR2 LQKENI. V was trimmed by 4 bases and J by 5 bases, leaving 12 bases between them. There are 15 residues in the CDR3.

The rearrangement joins TRBV5-1 to TRBJ2-6, with 7 nucleotides matching TRBD1. Germline loops: CDR1 SGHRS, CDR2 YFSETQ. The CDR3 covers 18 residues. V was pared by 0 bases and J by 0 bases, with 6 bases of the junction left unmatched. This chain's CDR3 is CASSLGGTAHSGANVLTF. The CDR3 DNA reads TGCGCCAGCAGCTTGGGGGGGACAGCTCACTCTGGGGCCAACGTCCTGACTTTC.

The chain uses TRBV7-2 and TRBJ2-1, with 7 positions matching TRBD2. This CDR3 has 17 amino acids. V gave up 5 bases and J gave up 6 bases; unmatched junction bases: 16. Germline lookup yields CDR1 SGHTA and CDR2 FQGNSA. CDR3 residues: CASSPSTSRTGRNEQFF. The CDR3 nucleotides are TGTGCCAGCAGCCCCTCGACTAGCAGAACGGGCCGCAATGAGCAGTTCTTC.

The V call is TRBV7-2, the J call TRBJ1-4, with D possibly TRBD1 on 5 matching bases. Between the trimmed V and J ends, which lost 4 bases and 5 bases, there was a span of 14 bases. The CDR3 loop spans 15 amino acids. Germline V gene lookup returns CDR1 SGHTA and CDR2 FQGNSA. The CDR3 nucleotides are TGTGCCAGCAGCTCTCGCCGACAGCCAAATGAAAAACTGTTTTTT. Residues: CASSSRRQPNEKLFF. Together with reference TRBV7-2 and TRBJ1-4, the CDR3 gives the full variable domain: GAGVSQSPSNKVTEKGKDVELRCDPISGHTALYWYRQSLGQGLEFLIYFQGNSAPDKSGLPSDRFSAERTGGSVSTLTIQRTQQEDSAVYLCASSSRRQPNEKLFFGSGTQLSVL.

The V and J genes are TRBV30 and TRBJ1-6; 7 nucleotides line up with TRBD1. Germline CDR1 reads GTSNPN; CDR2 reads SVGIG (reference sequence). V dropped 4 bases and J dropped 5; count of bases not matched to a gene: 14. This CDR3 comprises 17 residues. CDR3 residues: CAWTEPGGQLNNSPLHF. The CDR3 region has the DNA TGTGCCTGGACGGAACCCGGGGGACAGTTAAATAATTCACCCCTCCACTTT.

The chain combines TRBV5-1 with TRBJ2-5, with 10 bases aligning to TRBD1. Germline values: CDR1 SGHRS, CDR2 YFSETQ. The CDR3 spans 18 residues. V shed 4 bases, J shed 4 bases, and the junction held 16 bases outside the gene matches. CDR3 coding DNA: TGCGCCAGCAGCAGGAGCCGGGACAGGGGCTCCCTCGGAGAGACCCAGTACTTC. Translated: CASSRSRDRGSLGETQYF.

This clone was seen once. V usage is TRBV7-9 and J usage is TRBJ1-1; no firm D call. Trimming left V 1 base short and J 1 base short, with 13 bases between. CDR1 SEHNR and CDR2 FQNEAQ come from the germline V gene (reference sequence). This CDR3 spans 16 amino acids. The CDR3 nucleotides are TGTGCCAGCAGCTTAGAGGCGGCTGCGGGGAACACTGAAGCTTTCTTT. It yields the protein CASSLEAAAGNTEAFF.

This chain's CDR3 is CASSFSIGRGQQNTEAFF. DNA of the CDR3: TGTGCCAGCAGTTTCTCCATTGGAAGGGGACAACAGAACACTGAAGCTTTCTTT. This chain joins TRBV27 and TRBJ1-1; maybe TRBD1 (6 bases). Looked up from germline, CDR1 is MNHEY and CDR2 is SMNVEV (reference sequence). Trimming cost V 3 bases and J 1 base, with 21 bases left between them. There are 18 residues in the CDR3.

This clone appeared once. The rearrangement joins TRBV27 to TRBJ1-3; D is uncertain. Germline values: CDR1 MNHEY, CDR2 SMNVEV (reference sequence). This CDR3 spans 15 amino acids. Trimming removed 2 bases from V and 0 bases from J, with 8 bases in between. The CDR3 sequence: CASSLNGDSGNTIYF. The CDR3 coding sequence is TGTGCCAGCAGTTTAAACGGGGACTCTGGAAACACCATATATTTT.

In this sample, this clone turned up a few times. J is TRBJ1-2 and V is TRBV19; TRBD1 agrees at 8 bases. J was trimmed by 2 bases and V by 5 bases; bases with no gene match: 16. The germline gives CDR1 LNHDA, CDR2 SQIVND (reference sequence). The CDR3 runs to 18 residues. Here the CDR3 reads CASSGGPPTGEPNYGYTF. The CDR3 nucleotides are TGTGCCAGTAGTGGAGGACCCCCGACAGGGGAACCCAACTATGGCTACACCTTC.

The chain recombines TRBV5-1 with TRBJ2-5; the match to TRBD1 covers 7 bases. CDR1 and CDR2 (germline): SGHRS, YFSETQ. The CDR3 runs 13 residues. Trimming removed 4 bases from V and 3 bases from J; junction bases left unmatched: 3. CDR3 sequence reads: CASSRDREETQYF. CDR3 sequence (DNA): TGCGCCAGCAGCCGTGACAGGGAAGAGACCCAGTACTTC. Full variable domain (rest looked up from reference TRBV5-1 and TRBJ2-5): KAGVTQTPRYLIKTRGQQVTLSCSPISGHRSVSWYQQTPGQGLQFLFEYFSETQRNKGNFPGRFSGRQFSNSRSEMNVSTLELGDSALYLCASSRDREETQYFGPGTRLLVL.

The J gene is TRBJ2-1, the V gene TRBV5-1, with 9 bases identical to TRBD1. The CDR3 is 15 amino acids. V lost 4 bases and J lost 5; bases outside the gene matches: 7. Germline V gene data show CDR1 as SGHRS and CDR2 as YFSETQ. CDR3 DNA sequence: TGCGCCAGCAGCGCGGGACAGGGATCTGACAATGAGCAGTTCTTC. This sequence encodes CASSAGQGSDNEQFF.

The rearrangement uses TRBV19 and TRBJ1-4; D perhaps matches TRBD1 (5 bases). This CDR3 contains 16 residues. Germline loops: CDR1 LNHDA, CDR2 SQIVND (reference sequence). Trimming left V 7 bases short and J 3 bases short, with 18 bases between. The CDR3 here is CASIRSTQAPNEKLFF. As DNA, the CDR3 is TGTGCCAGTATCCGGTCCACACAGGCCCCTAATGAAAAACTGTTTTTT. Filled out from reference TRBV19 and TRBJ1-4, the complete variable domain reads DGGITQSPKYLFRKEGQNVTLSCEQNLNHDAMYWYRQDPGQGLRLIYYSQIVNDFQKGDIAEGYSVSREKKESFPLTVTSAQKNPTAFYLCASIRSTQAPNEKLFFGSGTQLSVL.

The chain recombines TRBV27 with TRBJ2-1; 8 bases fit TRBD1. The ends lost 11 bases at V and 4 bases at J; junction bases unmatched: 13. This CDR3 is 15 amino acids long. Germline V CDR1 and CDR2: MNHEY, SMNVEV (reference sequence). The CDR3 reads CASASGGLGYNEQFF. CDR3 nucleotide sequence: TGTGCCTCAGCTTCAGGGGGCTTGGGTTACAATGAGCAGTTCTTC.

This clone was observed once. The V call is TRBV6-5, the J call TRBJ2-5; D is unclear. The CDR3 spans 15 residues. Per the germline V gene, CDR1 is MNHEY and CDR2 is SVGAGI. V shed 7 bases and J shed 2 bases, with 17 bases lying between them. Written as DNA, the CDR3 is TGTGCCAGCAATACCCCTAGGCAGTTACAAGAGACCCAGTACTTC. Amino acid sequence: CASNTPRQLQETQYF.

V usage is TRBV7-2 and J usage is TRBJ2-7, with TRBD1 matching over 8 bases. Germline assignment: CDR1 SGHTA and CDR2 FQGNSA. CDR3 length equals 15 residues. Losses at the gene ends were 3 bases for V and 2 bases for J; bases not matched to a gene: 6. The CDR3 DNA is TGTGCCAGCAGCTTGGGCACACAGGGGGCCTACGAGCAGTACTTC. As protein: CASSLGTQGAYEQYF.

The chain has TRBV5-4 and TRBJ1-4; TRBD1 agrees at 7 bases. The CDR3 is made up of 14 amino acids. V shed 5 bases and J 2 bases; nucleotides not matched to a gene: 3. Looked up from germline, CDR1 is SGHNT and CDR2 is YYREEE (reference sequence). DNA for the CDR3: TGTGCCAGCAGTTTGACAGGGACTAATGAAAAACTGTTTTTT. The encoded protein is CASSLTGTNEKLFF.

The chain carries TRBV29-1 and TRBJ2-1; D not certain. Germline CDR1 reads SQVTM; CDR2 reads ANQGSEA. Trimming removed 0 bases at V and 5 bases at J, with 11 bases between. CDR3 length equals 14 residues. The CDR3 sequence is CSVEDRRRDNEQFF. The CDR3 DNA follows: TGCAGCGTTGAAGATCGTCGTCGGGACAATGAGCAGTTCTTC.

This clone has just a few counts. This sample includes further DNA sequences coding for the same CDR3. This rearrangement joins TRBV11-3 to TRBJ1-1, with unresolved D. Germline V gives CDR1 SGHNT, CDR2 YENEEA. The CDR3 loop spans 13 amino acids. Trimming pared 2 bases from V and 3 bases from J, leaving 7 bases between. This chain's CDR3 is CASSLHRDTEAFF. Written as DNA, the CDR3 is TGTGCCAGCAGCTTACACCGAGACACTGAAGCTTTCTTT.

This clone is a singleton in its sample. The rearrangement uses TRBV5-1 and TRBJ2-5; TRBD1 agrees at 9 bases. The CDR3 contains 14 residues. With V trimmed by 7 bases and J by 4 bases, 8 bases remained unmatched. Germline loops: CDR1 SGHRS, CDR2 YFSETQ. The CDR3, as DNA: TGCGCCAGCTGCCGAACAGGGGGCCGAGAGACCCAGTACTTC. This encodes CASCRTGGRETQYF.

CDR3 region: CASSQVFGTGAYNEQFF. As DNA, the CDR3 is TGTGCCAGCAGCCAAGTCTTTGGGACAGGGGCCTACAATGAGCAGTTCTTC. V gene TRBV14 combines with J gene TRBJ2-1; TRBD1 matches 10 bases. V lost 1 base and J lost 2; bases outside the gene matches: 5. There are 17 residues in the CDR3. Germline CDR1 reads SGHDN; CDR2 reads FVKESK.

The V gene is TRBV28, the J gene TRBJ2-7; tentative D call: TRBD1 (6 bases). This CDR3 contains 15 residues. V was shortened by 4 bases and J by 6 bases, with 19 bases between the two germline ends. CDR1 is MDHEN, CDR2 SYDVKM, per germline. This CDR3 reads CASSSADSTSREQYF. In DNA, the CDR3 is TGTGCCAGCAGTTCGGCGGACAGCACTTCTCGCGAGCAGTACTTC.

The table lists this clone with a count of one. V usage is TRBV30 and J usage is TRBJ1-1, with 7 bases aligning to TRBD1. The CDR3 is 15 amino acids. Losses at the gene ends were 0 bases for V and 6 bases for J; bases not matched to a gene: 10. The germline V gene has CDR1 GTSNPN and CDR2 SVGIG (reference sequence). CDR3 region: CAWSVRDRKTAEAFF. In DNA, the CDR3 is TGTGCCTGGAGTGTACGGGACAGAAAAACAGCTGAAGCTTTCTTT. The entire variable domain, with the rest obtained from reference TRBV30 and TRBJ1-1, is as follows: SQTIHQWPATLVQPVGSPLSLECTVEGTSNPNLYWYRQAAGRGLQLLFYSVGIGQISSEVPQNLSASRPQDRQFILSSKKLLLSDSGFYLCAWSVRDRKTAEAFFGQGTRLTVV.

The chain has TRBV30 and TRBJ2-1; 11 bases match TRBD2. Germline trimming cut 0 bases from V and 5 bases from J; bases unmatched to any gene: 15. Germline loops: CDR1 GTSNPN, CDR2 SVGIG (reference sequence). The CDR3 contains 19 residues. The DNA for the CDR3 is TGTGCCTGGAGTGTATTGTTTACTAGCGGGAGAAGTATGCACAATGAGCAGTTCTTC. It codes for CAWSVLFTSGRSMHNEQFF.

V and J are TRBV7-2 and TRBJ2-6, with D possibly being TRBD2 (6 bases). This CDR3 has 16 amino acids. Trimming shortened V by 10 bases and J by 0 bases, and 16 bases separated the two germline ends. Germline V CDR1 and CDR2: SGHTA, FQGNSA. The CDR3 coding sequence is TGTGCCACTCCCCGCGCGGGGAGCTCTGGGGCCAACGTCCTGACTTTC. Translation: CATPRAGSSGANVLTF.

The J gene is TRBJ2-2, the V gene TRBV4-3; the match to TRBD2 covers 11 bases. Unmatched junction bases numbered 6, after V lost 4 bases and J lost 2 bases. CDR3 length: 17 amino acids. Germline V CDR1 and CDR2: LGHNA, YSLEER. The CDR3 nucleotides are TGCGCCAGCAGCCTAAAGGGACTAGCGGTTAACACCGGGGAGCTGTTTTTT. Translating gives CASSLKGLAVNTGELFF.

The genes are TRBV5-8 and TRBJ2-1; weak D call: TRBD1 (6 bases). V gave up 4 bases and J gave up 2 bases, with 13 bases separating them. There are 15 residues in the CDR3. CDR1 SGHTS and CDR2 YDEGEE come from the germline V gene. The CDR3 reads CASSGTGFAYNEQFF. Here the CDR3 DNA reads TGTGCCAGCAGCGGTACAGGGTTCGCCTACAATGAGCAGTTCTTC.